These 12 T cell receptor beta chains were all obtained from the same sample, sequenced in a study of graft-versus-host responses after intestinal transplantation. The repertoire was sequenced with immunoSEQ multiplex PCR; TCRdb's copy has only in-frame clones and lacks some. The table has over 40,000 clones, 85% to 95% seen once. Sequences were derived from PBMCs, sampled about 120 weeks after a first intestinal transplant, on the day of a second. The source is a human patient who received an intestinal transplant, so some T cells may come from the graft donor.

The rearrangement uses TRBV14 and TRBJ2-5; 7 bases agree with TRBD2. The V gene's germline CDR1 is SGHDN and CDR2 FVKESK. The CDR3 runs 12 residues. Trimming at V came to 3 bases and at J to 9 bases, leaving 4 bases not matched to a gene. This chain's CDR3 is CASSHSTSAQYF. The DNA for the CDR3 is TGTGCCAGCAGCCATTCTACTAGCGCCCAGTACTTC.

The chain is built from TRBV6-1 and TRBJ2-5, with 7 positions matching TRBD1. The J call may be faulty, since TRBJ2-7 better matches the DNA end. Germline loops: CDR1 MNHNS, CDR2 SASEGT. The CDR3 has 15 amino acids. This CDR3 is CASSELAGGSYEQYF. Here the CDR3 DNA reads TGTGCCAGCAGTGAATTGGCAGGGGGCTCCTACGAGCAGTACTTC.

This rearrangement joins TRBV6-5 to TRBJ2-3; the D call may be TRBD1 or TRBD2 (6 bases each). V lost 6 bases and J lost 7, with 11 bases in between. The CDR3 consists of 12 residues. Germline V gene lookup returns CDR1 MNHEY and CDR2 SVGAGI. The CDR3 region is CASRGGGYTQYF. CDR3 DNA sequence: TGTGCCAGCAGGGGGGGCGGATATACGCAGTATTTT.

This clone was recorded once. The chain recombines TRBV28 with TRBJ1-1; 8 nucleotides match TRBD1. After removal of 1 base from V and 0 bases from J, the junction contained 1 base not matched to a gene. The V gene's germline CDR1 is MDHEN and CDR2 SYDVKM. This CDR3 has 15 amino acids. CDR3: CASSLLDRVNTEAFF. DNA of the CDR3: TGTGCCAGCAGTTTATTGGACAGGGTGAACACTGAAGCTTTCTTT.

The J gene is TRBJ2-7, the V gene TRBV6-5, with D unclear. V was clipped by 2 bases and J by 4 bases, with 9 bases between them. Looked up from germline, CDR1 is MNHEY and CDR2 is SVGAGI. The CDR3 contains 13 residues. The CDR3 spells CASSYALGYEQYF. As DNA, the CDR3 is TGTGCCAGCAGTTACGCCCTCGGTTACGAGCAGTACTTC.

The gene calls are TRBV6-1 and TRBJ2-4; unclear D gene. CDR3 length equals 11 residues. The V gene's germline CDR1 is MNHNS and CDR2 SASEGT. The germline V and J ends were trimmed by 6 bases and 9 bases, with 9 bases remaining between them. The CDR3 bases are TGTGCCAGCAGCTATACACGCATTCAGTACTTC. Translated, it gives CASSYTRIQYF.

This sequence joins TRBV5-1 and TRBJ2-7; TRBD1 aligns across 9 bases. Trimming cost V 2 bases and J 6 bases; bases outside gene matches: 12. The CDR3 loop spans 16 amino acids. CDR1 and CDR2 from the germline V gene are SGHRS and YFSETQ. Here the CDR3 reads CASSFTGTGHGGEQYF. The CDR3 bases are TGCGCCAGCAGCTTCACCGGGACAGGGCATGGGGGCGAGCAGTACTTC. The complete variable domain, with remaining parts taken from reference TRBV5-1 and TRBJ2-7, reads KAGVTQTPRYLIKTRGQQVTLSCSPISGHRSVSWYQQTPGQGLQFLFEYFSETQRNKGNFPGRFSGRQFSNSRSEMNVSTLELGDSALYLCASSFTGTGHGGEQYFGPGTRLTVT.

This sequence joins TRBV7-3 and TRBJ2-3; TRBD2 aligns across 11 bases. V lost 3 bases to trimming and J lost 1 base; unmatched junction nucleotides: 0. Per the germline V gene, CDR1 is SGHTA and CDR2 is FQGTGA. CDR3 size: 15 residues. As DNA, the CDR3 is TGTGCCAGCAGCTTGGGACTAGCGGGCACAGATACGCAGTATTTT. It yields the protein CASSLGLAGTDTQYF.

The J gene is TRBJ1-3, the V gene TRBV5-1, with D maybe TRBD1 (5 bases). V lost 0 bases and J lost 2, with 6 bases in between. Germline values: CDR1 SGHRS, CDR2 YFSETQ. This CDR3 has 14 amino acids. The CDR3 nucleotides are TGCGCCAGCAGCTTGGCGGGGGCTGGAAACACCATATATTTT. It encodes CASSLAGAGNTIYF. Filled out from reference TRBV5-1 and TRBJ1-3, the complete variable domain reads KAGVTQTPRYLIKTRGQQVTLSCSPISGHRSVSWYQQTPGQGLQFLFEYFSETQRNKGNFPGRFSGRQFSNSRSEMNVSTLELGDSALYLCASSLAGAGNTIYFGEGSWLTVV.

The genes are TRBV5-4 and TRBJ1-1; D is ambiguous. Germline CDR1 and CDR2: SGHNT and YYREEE (reference sequence). V shed 3 bases and J shed 1 base, with 1 base lying between them. CDR3 size: 11 residues. Here the CDR3 reads CASSSNTEAFF. For the CDR3, the DNA is TGTGCCAGCAGCTCGAACACTGAAGCTTTCTTT.

V is TRBV7-9 and J is TRBJ2-1; 8 bases are shared with TRBD2. Germline V gene lookup returns CDR1 SEHNR and CDR2 FQNEAQ (reference sequence). V dropped 1 base and J dropped 13; count of bases not matched to a gene: 3. The CDR3 totals 12 residues. This chain's CDR3 is CASSLGAGDQFF. DNA of the CDR3: TGTGCCAGCAGCTTAGGAGCGGGAGACCAGTTCTTC.

The table lists this clone with a count of one. V gene TRBV30 combines with J gene TRBJ1-1; no definite D call. Germline loops: CDR1 GTSNPN, CDR2 SVGIG (reference sequence). The ends were cut back, 3 bases at V and 5 bases at J, with 16 bases in the middle. This CDR3 comprises 14 residues. The DNA of the CDR3 is TGTGCCTGGAGGGATCCGGGCCTTGGGACTGAAGCTTTCTTT. Translating it yields CAWRDPGLGTEAFF.